The 12 T cell receptor beta chains below were found in one sample sequenced in a study of T-cell reconstitution after alpha-beta-depleted transplantation in children. Preparing the TCRbeta library involved the use of unique molecular identifiers. One entry per CDR3 protein results from TCRdb running MiXCR on the PCR reads. Of 200,000 to 300,000 distinct CDR3 sequences listed, 12% are singletons. This specimen was PBMCs from the stem cell graft donor, taken from the stem cell graft. The receptors were sampled from a human donor who donated a stem cell graft to a child with acute lymphoblastic leukemia.

This clonotype has a count of ten or more. Written as DNA, the CDR3 is TGTGCCAGCAGCCCTATAGCGGGCGGGGAGCTGTTTTTT. Its translation is CASSPIAGGELFF. The chain has TRBV7-6 and TRBJ2-2, with TRBD2 matching over 7 bases. Trimming removed 5 bases from V and 7 bases from J; junction bases left unmatched: 4. The CDR3 has 13 residues. Germline V gene sequence: CDR1 SGHVS, CDR2 FNYEAQ.

This clonotype was recorded at least ten times. The chain couples TRBV20-1 to TRBJ2-1, with D uncertain. CDR3 length: 14 residues. Germline lookup yields CDR1 DFQATT and CDR2 SNEGSKA (reference sequence). V lost 0 bases and J 2 bases, leaving 8 bases between the germline ends. Written as DNA, the CDR3 is TGCAGTGCTAGAGATCAACCCGCCTACAATGAGCAGTTCTTC. This encodes CSARDQPAYNEQFF.

At least ten counts were recorded for this clonotype. The chain combines TRBV7-2 with TRBJ2-3, with TRBD2 as a possible D gene (5 bases). V lost 7 bases and J lost 0, with 14 bases in between. Per the germline V gene, CDR1 is SGHTA and CDR2 is FQGNSA. The length of the CDR3 is 15 residues. CDR3 loop: CASIFAGSSTDTQYF. The CDR3 DNA is TGTGCCAGCATCTTCGCGGGTAGCAGCACAGATACGCAGTATTTT.

This clonotype was detected many times. V gene TRBV5-6 combines with J gene TRBJ1-5, with D unresolved. The V and J ends lost 2 bases and 4 bases respectively, with 4 bases between them. Germline values: CDR1 SGHDT, CDR2 YYEEEE. The CDR3 has 12 residues. CDR3 in amino acids: CASSFGNQPQHF. The CDR3 coding sequence is TGTGCCAGCAGCTTCGGTAATCAGCCCCAGCATTTT.

At least ten counts were recorded for this clonotype. This chain links TRBV30 with TRBJ1-4; no definite D call. V lost 2 bases to trimming and J lost 5 bases, with 3 bases between them. Germline V gene sequence: CDR1 GTSNPN, CDR2 SVGIG (reference sequence). This CDR3 region has 11 residues. The CDR3 sequence is CAWSRNEKLFF. CDR3 nucleotide sequence: TGTGCCTGGAGTAGGAATGAAAAACTGTTTTTT.

The rearrangement links TRBV14 to TRBJ1-1; D is ambiguous. Germline V gene sequence: CDR1 SGHDN, CDR2 FVKESK. The CDR3 is 18 residues long. V dropped 4 bases and J dropped 0 bases, with 21 bases sitting between them. CDR3 sequence (DNA): TGTGCCAGCAGCCTTAGACACCCAAGTGGGGTAATGAACACTGAAGCTTTCTTT. Residues: CASSLRHPSGVMNTEAFF.

J is TRBJ1-1 and V is TRBV4-2; D possibly corresponds to TRBD1 (5 bases). CDR1 is LGHNA, CDR2 YNFKEQ, per germline. Trimming shortened V by 3 bases and J by 6 bases, and 14 bases separated the two germline ends. The CDR3 totals 14 residues. The CDR3 sequence: CASSQGRITAEAFF. The CDR3 DNA is TGTGCCAGCAGCCAGGGACGTATTACGGCTGAAGCTTTCTTT.

This clonotype has a count of ten or more. This rearrangement joins TRBV9 to TRBJ1-6; D is unresolved. The germline V gene has CDR1 SGDLS and CDR2 YYNGEE. The CDR3 is 12 amino acids. The germline V and J ends were trimmed by 0 bases and 9 bases, with 4 bases remaining between them. The CDR3 DNA follows: TGTGCCAGCAGCGTAGACGGTTCACCCCTCCACTTT. Encoded protein: CASSVDGSPLHF.

This clonotype was seen at least ten times. This rearrangement joins TRBV20-1 to TRBJ2-7, with D unresolved. The V end was cut by 1 base, the J end by 6 bases, with 10 bases between. CDR3 length equals 12 residues. From germline, CDR1 is DFQATT and CDR2 SNEGSKA (reference sequence). The CDR3 bases are TGCAGTGCTAGAGGGATTGTAGCCGAGCAGTACTTC. Residues: CSARGIVAEQYF.

This clonotype has a count of ten or more. The chain employs TRBV24-1 and TRBJ2-3, with D perhaps TRBD1 (6 bases). This CDR3 contains 14 residues. The germline CDR1 and CDR2 sequences are KGHDR and SFDVKD. V lost 4 bases, J lost 5 bases, and 12 bases lay in between. DNA of the CDR3: TGTGCCACCAGTGAGGAGGACAGAATAGATACGCAGTATTTT. It translates to CATSEEDRIDTQYF.

In its sample, this clonotype was seen many times. V gene TRBV20-1 combines with J gene TRBJ2-5; 8 bases fit TRBD2. V was clipped by 5 bases and J by 3 bases; unmatched bases: 8. CDR3 size: 14 residues. Per the germline V gene, CDR1 is DFQATT and CDR2 is SNEGSKA (reference sequence). The CDR3 bases are TGCAGTGCTCGGAGCGATAGCGGGAAAGAGACCCAGTACTTC. It codes for CSARSDSGKETQYF.

This clonotype was counted only a few times. CDR3 DNA sequence: TGCAGCGTTGGGGTGGTTCGGCCGGGAGAAGGGGACGAGCAGTACTTC. It is translated as CSVGVVRPGEGDEQYF. The J gene is TRBJ2-7, the V gene TRBV29-1, with D maybe TRBD2 (6 bases). Deletions cut 4 bases from V and 5 bases from J, with 24 bases between. The length of the CDR3 is 16 residues. From germline, CDR1 is SQVTM and CDR2 ANQGSEA.